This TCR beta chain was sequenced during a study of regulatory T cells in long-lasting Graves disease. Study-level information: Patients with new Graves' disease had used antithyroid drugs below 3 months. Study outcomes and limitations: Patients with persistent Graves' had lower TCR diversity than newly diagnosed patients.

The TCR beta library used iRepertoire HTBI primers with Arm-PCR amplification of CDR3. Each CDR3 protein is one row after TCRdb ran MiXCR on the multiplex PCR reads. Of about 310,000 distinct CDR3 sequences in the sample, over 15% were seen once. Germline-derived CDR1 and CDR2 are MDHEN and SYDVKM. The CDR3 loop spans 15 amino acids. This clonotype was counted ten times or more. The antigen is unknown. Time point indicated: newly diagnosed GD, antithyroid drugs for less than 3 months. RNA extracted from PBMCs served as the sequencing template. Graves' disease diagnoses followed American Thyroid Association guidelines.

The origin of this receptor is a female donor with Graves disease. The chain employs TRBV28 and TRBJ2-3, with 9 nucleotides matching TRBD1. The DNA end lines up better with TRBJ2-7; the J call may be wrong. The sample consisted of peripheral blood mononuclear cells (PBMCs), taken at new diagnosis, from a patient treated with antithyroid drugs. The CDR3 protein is CASSSPGTGIHEQYF. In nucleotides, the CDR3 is TGTGCCAGCAGCTCACCCGGGACAGGGATCCACGAGCAGTACTTC.